A selection of T cell receptor beta chains follows, all from one sample in a study of memory CD4+ T cells and cytomegalovirus serostatus. Only in-frame clones appear in the TCRdb table, and some are missing; sequencing was by immunoSEQ multiplex PCR. The sample has about 44,000 clones, approximately 82% seen once. The sequencing sample was made of memory CD4+ T cells from blood. These receptors all stem from an adult in good health and CMV-seronegative. CDR3s include the opening cysteine and the closing phenylalanine or tryptophan. The D gene is left open where the match is weak. The size of a clone is reported for some rows only, either as once, few or many, or as a class for expanded clones.

TRBD2	TRBV7-3	-	TRBJ2-7	CASSPGPGGSYEQYF	TGTGCCAGCAGCCCCGGACCGGGGGGCTCCTACGAGCAGTACTTC
-	TRBV2	-	TRBJ2-3	CANMGGTVRDTQYF	TGTGCCAACATGGGAGGGACAGTAAGAGATACGCAGTATTTT
-	TRBV6-1	-	TRBJ2-7	CASSSTELSSYEQYF	TGTGCCAGCAGTTCCACAGAACTTAGCTCCTACGAGCAGTACTTC
TRBD1	TRBV28	-	TRBJ2-1	CASSRGGLSYNEQFF	TGTGCCAGCAGTCGAGGGGGCCTCTCCTACAATGAGCAGTTCTTC
TRBD1	TRBV19	-	TRBJ2-4	CASSQDRGLANIQYF	TGTGCCAGTAGCCAGGACAGGGGGCTGGCAAACATTCAGTACTTC
TRBD1	TRBV5-1	-	TRBJ1-4	CASSSTPGQGNEKLFF	TGCGCCAGCAGCTCTACCCCAGGACAGGGGAATGAAAAACTGTTTTTT
TRBD1	TRBV18	-	TRBJ1-1	CASSFRTGTTEAFF	TGTGCCAGCTCATTCCGGACAGGGACCACTGAAGCTTTCTTT
TRBD1	TRBV2	-	TRBJ1-6	CASSVRGQTYGDSPLHF	TGTGCCAGCAGTGTAAGGGGACAGACTTACGGGGATTCACCCCTCCACTTT
-	TRBV7-2	-	TRBJ2-3	CASSLALRGDTQYF	TGTGCCAGCAGCTTAGCCCTCAGGGGAGATACGCAGTATTTT
-	TRBV5-4	-	TRBJ1-2	CASSPDTYYGYTF	TGTGCCAGCAGCCCGGACACTTACTATGGCTACACCTTC
-	TRBV9	-	TRBJ1-5	CASSSWGGDQPQHF	TGTGCCAGCAGCTCCTGGGGGGGGGATCAGCCCCAGCATTTT
TRBD2	TRBV2	once	TRBJ2-2	CASSVSSGANTGELFF	TGTGCCAGCAGTGTTTCTAGCGGGGCCAACACCGGGGAGCTGTTTTTT
-	TRBV4-1	-	TRBJ2-1	CASSQDDSRKYNEQFF	TGCGCCAGCAGCCAAGATGACAGTAGGAAGTACAATGAGCAGTTCTTC
-	TRBV20-1	-	TRBJ2-5	CSAVDRQTQYF	TGCAGTGCGGTGGACAGACAGACCCAGTACTTC
-	TRBV2	-	TRBJ1-6	CASTGQQNSPLHF	TGTGCCAGCACTGGGCAGCAAAATTCACCCCTCCACTTT
TRBD1	TRBV10-3	-	TRBJ2-3	CAIRSGTASTDTQYF	TGTGCCATCAGGTCCGGGACAGCTAGCACAGATACGCAGTATTTT
TRBD1	TRBV5-1	-	TRBJ2-2	CASSFRASGGQGPGELFF	TGCGCCAGCAGCTTTCGGGCCTCCGGGGGACAGGGGCCCGGGGAGCTGTTTTTT
-	TRBV5-1	-	TRBJ2-2	CASRTGSTGELFF	TGCGCCAGCCGAACAGGGTCCACCGGGGAGCTGTTTTTT
-	TRBV6-6	-	TRBJ2-7	CASSFDSYEQYF	TGTGCCAGCAGTTTCGACAGTTACGAGCAGTACTTC
-	TRBV28	-	TRBJ2-7	CASSTAEGGPYEQYF	TGTGCCAGCAGTACCGCCGAAGGGGGGCCCTACGAGCAGTACTTC
TRBD2	TRBV10-1	-	TRBJ2-1	CASRGLAGANEQFF	TGCGCCAGCAGGGGACTAGCGGGGGCCAATGAGCAGTTCTTC
TRBD1	TRBV10-3	-	TRBJ2-3	CAISEIMGQGQYF	TGTGCCATCAGTGAGATTATGGGACAGGGACAGTATTTT
TRBD1	TRBV2	-	TRBJ1-4	CASRAPDRGRFEKLFF	TGTGCCAGCAGGGCCCCCGACAGGGGGAGGTTTGAAAAACTGTTTTTT
-	TRBV11-2	-	TRBJ1-1	CASSLVDTEAFF	TGTGCCAGCAGCTTAGTTGACACTGAAGCTTTCTTT
TRBD1	TRBV5-1	-	TRBJ1-2	CATSPGTASLNYGYTF	TGCGCCACCAGCCCCGGGACAGCGAGCCTTAACTATGGCTACACCTTC
TRBD1	TRBV19	-	TRBJ1-3	CASKTGGTGNTIYF	TGTGCCAGTAAGACAGGGGGCACTGGAAACACCATATATTTT
-	TRBV2	few	TRBJ2-3	CASRSIGRTDTQYF	TGTGCCAGCAGGAGCATTGGGCGCACAGATACGCAGTATTTT
TRBD1	TRBV2	-	TRBJ2-5	CASIPLDRGRKTQYF	TGTGCCAGCATACCGCTGGACAGGGGTAGAAAGACCCAGTACTTC
-	TRBV7-2	-	TRBJ1-1	CASSPTSYTEAFF	TGTGCCAGCAGCCCTACAAGTTACACTGAAGCTTTCTTT
TRBD1	TRBV6-5	-	TRBJ1-6	CASRKTGVRNSPLHF	TGTGCCAGCAGAAAAACAGGGGTTAGGAATTCACCCCTCCACTTT
-	TRBV4-1	-	TRBJ1-1	CASSQRRGLDTEAFF	TGCGCCAGCAGCCAAAGGCGGGGGCTTGACACTGAAGCTTTCTTT
-	TRBV18	-	TRBJ2-2	CASSPLRDTGELFF	TGTGCCAGCTCACCACTGAGGGACACCGGGGAGCTGTTTTTT
-	TRBV11-3	-	TRBJ1-1	CASSLGDSSQAFF	TGTGCCAGCAGCTTAGGAGACAGTTCCCAAGCTTTCTTT
-	TRBV18	-	TRBJ1-1	CASSDGQNTEAFF	TGTGCCAGCTCGGACGGACAGAACACTGAAGCTTTCTTT
-	TRBV5-4	once	TRBJ2-7	CASSSWGRSYEQYF	TGTGCCAGCAGCTCCTGGGGGCGATCCTACGAGCAGTACTTC
TRBD2	TRBV19	-	TRBJ2-3	CASSMLLAGSNTDTQYF	TGTGCCAGTAGTATGCTCCTAGCGGGGAGTAACACAGATACGCAGTATTTT
-	TRBV2	-	TRBJ2-3	CASSEDRGDTQYF	TGTGCCAGCAGTGAGGATAGGGGAGATACGCAGTATTTT
TRBD1	TRBV18	-	TRBJ1-5	CASSPETGGRNQPQHF	TGTGCCAGCTCACCAGAAACAGGGGGTCGCAATCAGCCCCAGCATTTT
-	TRBV7-9	-	TRBJ1-5	CASSNQGDNQPQHF	TGTGCCAGCAGCAACCAGGGAGACAATCAGCCCCAGCATTTT
-	TRBV5-8	-	TRBJ1-5	CASRSNLGGQPQHF	TGTGCCAGCCGGAGTAATTTGGGTGGGCAGCCCCAGCATTTT
-	TRBV7-6	-	TRBJ2-5	CASSLRAFETQYF	TGTGCCAGCAGCTTAAGAGCTTTCGAGACCCAGTACTTC
TRBD1	TRBV7-9	-	TRBJ1-4	CASSLGAGGSNEKLFF	TGTGCCAGCAGCTTGGGTGCAGGGGGCTCTAATGAAAAACTGTTTTTT
-	TRBV2	-	TRBJ2-7	CASSEVWQYF	TGTGCCAGCAGTGAAGTTTGGCAGTACTTC
-	TRBV5-1	-	TRBJ2-3	CASSLVRHTDTQYF	TGCGCCAGCAGCTTGGTCAGACACACAGATACGCAGTATTTT
-	TRBV11-3	-	TRBJ1-4	CASSLRGEAKTKLFF	TGTGCCAGCAGCCTCCGCGGGGAGGCCAAGACAAAACTGTTTTTT
-	TRBV7-8	medium-sized	TRBJ2-7	CASSLGSGRSYEQYF	TGTGCCAGCAGCTTAGGTTCAGGGAGGTCCTACGAGCAGTACTTC
-	TRBV30	few	TRBJ2-2	CAWSIVKGELFF	TGTGCCTGGAGTATCGTAAAGGGGGAGCTGTTTTTT
-	TRBV11-3	-	TRBJ1-1	CASSTDSNTEAFF	TGTGCCAGCAGCACGGACTCGAACACTGAAGCTTTCTTT
-	TRBV28	-	TRBJ1-1	CASRPLQGNTEAFF	TGTGCCAGCAGGCCCCTACAGGGGAACACTGAAGCTTTCTTT
-	TRBV28	once	TRBJ1-6	CASRDLNSPLHF	TGTGCCAGCAGAGACCTGAATTCACCCCTCCACTTT
TRBD1	TRBV5-4	-	TRBJ1-2	CASSFLGQHNYGYTF	TGTGCCAGCAGCTTCCTGGGACAGCACAACTATGGCTACACCTTC
-	TRBV28	-	TRBJ1-2	CASNVGGANGYTF	TGTGCCAGCAACGTTGGGGGGGCGAATGGCTACACCTTC
TRBD2	TRBV5-4	-	TRBJ2-7	CASSSRGSAGDALYEQYF	TGTGCCAGCAGCTCGCGGGGATCGGCGGGGGATGCTCTCTACGAGCAGTACTTC